This entry concerns a single T cell receptor (beta chain). Five hundred nanograms of biopsy DNA per sample underwent TCRB immunosequencing. TCRdb's table, derived via immunoSEQ multiplex PCR, lists solely in-frame clones and lacks some. The table shows 15,000 or so clones, with more than 85% occurring only once. This entry belongs to a study of T cell repertoires in ileal Crohn's disease. The wider study: Around 37% were active smokers at surgery; median disease duration was around 7.9 years. All patients had surgery for stricturing (61%) or penetrating (about 40%) disease.

CDR3 length equals 14 residues. Trimming cost V 4 bases and J 8 bases, with 18 bases left between them. In germline, CDR1 is SGHDT, CDR2 YYEEEE. This chain joins TRBV5-6 and TRBJ1-2, with D tentatively TRBD1 (6 bases). The sequenced sample consisted of ileal tissue. The receptor's source is an adult with Crohn's disease. CDR3 protein: CASSPLSAGAGYTF. The CDR3 DNA is TGTGCCAGCAGCCCCCTCAGTGCGGGGGCAGGCTACACCTTC.